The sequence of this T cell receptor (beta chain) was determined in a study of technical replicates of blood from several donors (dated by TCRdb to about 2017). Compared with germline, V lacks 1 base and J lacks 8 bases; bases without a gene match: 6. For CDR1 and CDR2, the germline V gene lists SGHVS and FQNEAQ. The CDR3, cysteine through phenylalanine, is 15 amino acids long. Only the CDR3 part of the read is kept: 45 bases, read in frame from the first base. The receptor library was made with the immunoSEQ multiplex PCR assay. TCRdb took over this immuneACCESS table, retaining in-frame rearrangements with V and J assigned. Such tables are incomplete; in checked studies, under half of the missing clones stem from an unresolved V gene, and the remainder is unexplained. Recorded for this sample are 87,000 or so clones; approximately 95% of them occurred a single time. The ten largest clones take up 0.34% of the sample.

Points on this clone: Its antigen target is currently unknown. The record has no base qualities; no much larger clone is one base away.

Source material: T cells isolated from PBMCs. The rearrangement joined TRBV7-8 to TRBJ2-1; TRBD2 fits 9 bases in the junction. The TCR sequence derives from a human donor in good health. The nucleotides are TGTGCCAGCAGCTTAGTTAGCGGGAGTTACGATGAGCAGTTCTTC. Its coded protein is CASSLVSGSYDEQFF. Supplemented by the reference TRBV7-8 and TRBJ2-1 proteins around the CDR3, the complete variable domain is GAGVSQSPRYKVAKRGQDVALRCDPISGHVSLFWYQQALGQGPEFLTYFQNEAQLDKSGLPSDRFFAERPEGSVSTLKIQRTQQEDSAVYLCASSLVSGSYDEQFFGPGTRLTVL.